These 20 T cell receptor beta chains share one sample of origin, sequenced in a study of long-term antiretroviral therapy in people with HIV. The libraries were made with immunoSEQ v3.0 at survey level. Data came from immunoSEQ multiplex PCR; TCRdb stores just in-frame clones and leaves some out. This repertoire shows some 8,900 clones, around 75% found once; its top ten account for roughly a fifth. The specimen was unsorted PBMCs, collected 1.8 years before starting antiretroviral therapy. These receptor sequences come from a man between 40 and 49 years old with HIV.

V and J are TRBV20-1 and TRBJ2-7; 7 bases line up with TRBD1. The CDR3 runs 11 residues. In germline, CDR1 is DFQATT, CDR2 SNEGSKA (reference sequence). The J segment lost 9 bases and the V segment lost 3 bases, leaving 5 bases of the junction unmatched. This CDR3 reads CSASQGERQYF. CDR3 nucleotides: TGCAGTGCTAGTCAGGGGGAAAGGCAGTACTTC.

The J gene is TRBJ2-4, the V gene TRBV4-1, with D perhaps being TRBD1 or TRBD2 (6 bases each). This CDR3 is 15 amino acids long. V lost 4 bases and J 7 bases, leaving 17 bases between the germline ends. CDR1 MGHRA and CDR2 YSYEKL come from the germline V gene. The CDR3 DNA sequence: TGCGCCAGCAGCCCCAGAGAAGGGGGGCATAACATTCAGTACTTC. Translated: CASSPREGGHNIQYF.

This clone has only a few counts. CDR3 DNA sequence: TGTGCCAGCAGCTCATACGGGACATCGAACACTGAAGCTTTCTTT. Translating it yields CASSSYGTSNTEAFF. The chain is built from TRBV11-2 and TRBJ1-1, with D perhaps matching TRBD1 (6 bases). The germline V gene has CDR1 SGHAT and CDR2 FQNNGV. The CDR3 loop spans 15 amino acids. Trimming removed 4 bases at V and 1 base at J, with 13 bases between.

V is TRBV11-2 and J is TRBJ1-4; unclear D gene. The CDR3 is 15 residues long. From germline, CDR1 is SGHAT and CDR2 FQNNGV. V was trimmed by 0 bases and J by 3 bases, leaving 8 bases between them. The CDR3 bases are TGTGCCAGCAGCTTAGAGAGGAGGCCTAATGAAAAACTGTTTTTT. It translates to CASSLERRPNEKLFF.

This sequence joins TRBV6-1 and TRBJ1-1, with D perhaps matching TRBD1 (6 bases). This CDR3 has 19 residues. The V gene's germline CDR1 is MNHNS and CDR2 SASEGT. V dropped 2 bases and J dropped 3 bases, with 25 bases sitting between them. The CDR3 loop reads CASSELRAGVDEGHTEAFF. DNA of the CDR3: TGTGCCAGCAGTGAATTACGGGCAGGGGTTGATGAGGGACACACTGAAGCTTTCTTT.

This chain uses TRBV11-3 with TRBJ2-5, with D hard to call. Germline CDR1 reads SGHNT; CDR2 reads YENEEA. Deletions cut 1 base from V and 2 bases from J, with 5 bases between. The CDR3 sequence is 13 residues long. For the CDR3, the DNA is TGTGCCAGCAGCTTAGGAGTGCAAGAGACCCAGTACTTC. Translation gives CASSLGVQETQYF.

V is TRBV6-5 and J is TRBJ1-6; D possibly corresponds to TRBD1 (5 bases). V shed 4 bases and J shed 8 bases, with 9 bases lying between them. The V gene's germline CDR1 is MNHEY and CDR2 SVGAGI. CDR3 length: 13 amino acids. DNA for the CDR3: TGTGCCAGCAGTTCGACAGAATATTCACCCCTCCACTTT. Its protein product is CASSSTEYSPLHF.

The J gene is TRBJ2-7, the V gene TRBV13; D perhaps matches TRBD1 (5 bases). From germline, CDR1 is PRHDT and CDR2 FYEKMQ (reference sequence). The CDR3 runs to 13 residues. The V end lost 5 bases, the J end lost 5 bases, and 13 bases lay between the germline ends. The CDR3 is CASSRIPGHEQYF. As DNA, the CDR3 is TGTGCCAGCAGCCGCATTCCAGGGCACGAGCAGTACTTC.

The chain carries TRBV5-1 and TRBJ1-2; a possible D gene is TRBD1 (5 bases). V gave up 3 bases and J gave up 0 bases, with 12 bases separating them. The CDR3 has 15 amino acids. Germline V gene data show CDR1 as SGHRS and CDR2 as YFSETQ. CDR3 bases: TGCGCCAGCAGCTCCGACAGAGGTACTAACTATGGCTACACCTTC. Translating gives CASSSDRGTNYGYTF. Looking up the rest from reference TRBV5-1 and TRBJ1-2 gives the full variable domain: KAGVTQTPRYLIKTRGQQVTLSCSPISGHRSVSWYQQTPGQGLQFLFEYFSETQRNKGNFPGRFSGRQFSNSRSEMNVSTLELGDSALYLCASSSDRGTNYGYTFGSGTRLTVV.

The chain has TRBV29-1 and TRBJ1-1; D is ambiguous. The CDR3 extends over 12 amino acids. Germline CDR1 is SQVTM and CDR2 is ANQGSEA. The V and J ends lost 3 bases and 2 bases respectively, with 7 bases between them. DNA for the CDR3: TGCAGCGTTGACCCAAGAAACACTGAAGCTTTCTTT. Translating gives CSVDPRNTEAFF.

The sample holds one count of this clone. The gene calls are TRBV6-1 and TRBJ2-7; D not certain. The germline V gene has CDR1 MNHNS and CDR2 SASEGT. Trimming took off 3 bases at V and 2 bases at J, with 8 bases between the two ends. The CDR3 spans 13 residues. The DNA for the CDR3 is TGTGCCAGCAGTGATCAGGTACCCTACGAGCAGTACTTC. Its translation is CASSDQVPYEQYF.

The rearrangement links TRBV19 to TRBJ1-5; a weak D match, TRBD1 (5 bases). The germline V and J ends were trimmed by 0 bases and 5 bases, with 8 bases remaining between them. Germline V lookup: CDR1 LNHDA, CDR2 SQIVND (reference sequence). There are 14 residues in the CDR3. The CDR3 nucleotides are TGTGCCAGTAGTATAGATGGGGGGTATCAGCCCCAGCATTTT. Protein: CASSIDGGYQPQHF.

The chain couples TRBV28 to TRBJ2-7; D remains unclear. CDR1 and CDR2 (germline): MDHEN, SYDVKM. Between the trimmed V and J ends, which lost 1 base and 7 bases, there was a span of 8 bases. The length of the CDR3 is 12 residues. The CDR3 nucleotides are TGTGCCAGCAGTTTATTAAACGGGGAGCAGTACTTC. Translating it yields CASSLLNGEQYF.

This clone is labeled medium-sized. V is TRBV7-2 and J is TRBJ1-3, with TRBD1 matching over 9 bases. Germline CDR1 reads SGHTA; CDR2 reads FQGNSA. With V trimmed by 5 bases and J by 5 bases, 7 bases remained unmatched. This CDR3 region has 15 residues. The CDR3 reads CASSPTGQGRNTIYF. The DNA of the CDR3 is TGTGCCAGCAGCCCCACGGGACAGGGAAGAAACACCATATATTTT.

This sequence joins TRBV21-1 and TRBJ1-1. TRBV21-1 is a pseudogene segment. The CDR3 length is 15 residues. CDR3 DNA: TGTGCCAGCAGCGAAAATTGGGACGGGGGCACTGAAGCTTTCTTT. It encodes CASSENWDGGTEAFF.

The chain has TRBV18 and TRBJ1-1; D unresolved. The germline V gene has CDR1 KGHSH and CDR2 LQKENI. Trimming took off 3 bases at V and 5 bases at J, with 7 bases between the two ends. The CDR3 is 12 amino acids. Here the CDR3 DNA reads TGTGCCAGCTCACCTAGTGGGACTGAAGCTTTCTTT. It codes for CASSPSGTEAFF. Based on the CDR3 plus reference TRBV18 and TRBJ1-1, the full variable domain is NAGVMQNPRHLVRRRGQEARLRCSPMKGHSHVYWYRQLPEEGLKFMVYLQKENIIDESGMPKERFSAEFPKEGPSILRIQQVVRGDSAAYFCASSPSGTEAFFGQGTRLTVV.

The rearrangement joins TRBV7-6 to TRBJ1-5, with 9 positions matching TRBD1. The V segment lost 5 bases and the J segment 6 bases; nucleotides outside the gene matches: 8. The CDR3 is 15 amino acids. The V gene's germline CDR1 is SGHVS and CDR2 FNYEAQ. CDR3 sequence reads: CASSPGDRAGQPQHF. The CDR3 DNA is TGTGCCAGCAGCCCGGGGGACAGGGCGGGTCAGCCCCAGCATTTT. The variable domain in full, with the rest retrieved from reference TRBV7-6 and TRBJ1-5, is GAGVSQSPRYKVTKRGQDVALRCDPISGHVSLYWYRQALGQGPEFLTYFNYEAQQDKSGLPNDRFSAERPEGSISTLTIQRTEQRDSAMYRCASSPGDRAGQPQHFGDGTRLSIL.

The chain joins TRBV27 to TRBJ2-3, with 8 bases lining up with TRBD2. Germline trimming cut 3 bases from V and 4 bases from J; bases unmatched to any gene: 6. The CDR3 runs to 15 residues. CDR1 and CDR2 from the germline V gene are MNHEY and SMNVEV (reference sequence). CDR3 nucleotides: TGTGCCAGCAGTTTTGGGCGGGGGGCGCCAGATACGCAGTATTTT. The encoded protein is CASSFGRGAPDTQYF.

This clone was recorded only once. The rearrangement links TRBV18 to TRBJ2-5; D ambiguous. V dropped 0 bases and J dropped 2 bases, with 4 bases sitting between them. CDR1 and CDR2 (germline): KGHSH, LQKENI. The CDR3 consists of 13 residues. The CDR3 bases are TGTGCCAGCTCACCACCCTTACAAGAGACCCAGTACTTC. The encoded protein is CASSPPLQETQYF.

The rearrangement uses TRBV5-1 and TRBJ1-4, with D unclear. The CDR3 consists of 16 residues. Germline assignment: CDR1 SGHRS and CDR2 YFSETQ. The V end was cut by 7 bases, the J end by 0 bases, with 16 bases between. Here the CDR3 reads CASLMELPATNEKLFF. In DNA, the CDR3 is TGCGCCAGCCTTATGGAACTCCCCGCAACTAATGAAAAACTGTTTTTT.